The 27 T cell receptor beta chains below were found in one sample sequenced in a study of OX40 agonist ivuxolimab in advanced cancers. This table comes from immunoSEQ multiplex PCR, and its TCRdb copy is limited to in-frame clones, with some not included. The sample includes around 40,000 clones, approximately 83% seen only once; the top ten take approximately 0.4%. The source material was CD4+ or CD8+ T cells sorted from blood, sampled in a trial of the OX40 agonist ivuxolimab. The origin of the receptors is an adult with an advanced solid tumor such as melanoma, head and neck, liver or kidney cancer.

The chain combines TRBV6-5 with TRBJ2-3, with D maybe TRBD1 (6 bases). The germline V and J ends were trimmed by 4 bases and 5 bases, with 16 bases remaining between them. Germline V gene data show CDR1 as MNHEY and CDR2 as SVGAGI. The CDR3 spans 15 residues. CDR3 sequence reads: CASSFLWGQGDTQYF. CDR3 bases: TGTGCCAGCAGTTTCCTCTGGGGGCAGGGAGATACGCAGTATTTT.

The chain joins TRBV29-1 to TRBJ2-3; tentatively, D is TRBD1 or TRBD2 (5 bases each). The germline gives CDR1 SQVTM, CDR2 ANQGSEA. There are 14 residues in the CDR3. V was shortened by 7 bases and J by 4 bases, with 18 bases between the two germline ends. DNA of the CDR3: TGCAGCGCTACGAAGGGATTGGGGGCAGATACGCAGTATTTT. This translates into CSATKGLGADTQYF.

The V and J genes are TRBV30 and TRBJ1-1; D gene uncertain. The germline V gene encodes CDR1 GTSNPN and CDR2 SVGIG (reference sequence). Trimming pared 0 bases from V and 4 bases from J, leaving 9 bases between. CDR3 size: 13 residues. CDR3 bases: TGTGCCTGGAGTGTACACGGGTTCACTGAAGCTTTCTTT. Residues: CAWSVHGFTEAFF.

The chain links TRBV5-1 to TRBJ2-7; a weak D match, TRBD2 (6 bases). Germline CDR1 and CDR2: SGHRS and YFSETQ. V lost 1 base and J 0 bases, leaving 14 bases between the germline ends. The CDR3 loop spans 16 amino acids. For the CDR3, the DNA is TGCGCCAGCAGCTTGATGGCGGGACTCAGCTCCTACGAGCAGTACTTC. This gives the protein CASSLMAGLSSYEQYF.

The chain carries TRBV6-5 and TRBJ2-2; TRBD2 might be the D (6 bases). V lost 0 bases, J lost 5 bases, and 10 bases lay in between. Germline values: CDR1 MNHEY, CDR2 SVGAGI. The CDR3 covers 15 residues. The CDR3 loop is CASSYSSGRTGELFF. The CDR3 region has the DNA TGTGCCAGCAGTTACTCTTCAGGGAGGACCGGGGAGCTGTTTTTT.

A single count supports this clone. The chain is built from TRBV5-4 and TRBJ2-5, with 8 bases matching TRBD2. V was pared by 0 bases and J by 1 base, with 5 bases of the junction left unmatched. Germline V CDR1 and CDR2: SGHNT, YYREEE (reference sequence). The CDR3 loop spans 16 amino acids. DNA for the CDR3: TGTGCCAGCAGCTTGGCAGTCGGGAGGGCCCAAGAGACCCAGTACTTC. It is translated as CASSLAVGRAQETQYF.

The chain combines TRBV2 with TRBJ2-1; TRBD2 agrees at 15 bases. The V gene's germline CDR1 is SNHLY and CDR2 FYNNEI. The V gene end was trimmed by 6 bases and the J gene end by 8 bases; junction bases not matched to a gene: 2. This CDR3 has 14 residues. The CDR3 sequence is CASRRTSGGDEQFF. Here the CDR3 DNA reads TGTGCCAGCAGGAGGACTAGCGGGGGGGATGAGCAGTTCTTC.

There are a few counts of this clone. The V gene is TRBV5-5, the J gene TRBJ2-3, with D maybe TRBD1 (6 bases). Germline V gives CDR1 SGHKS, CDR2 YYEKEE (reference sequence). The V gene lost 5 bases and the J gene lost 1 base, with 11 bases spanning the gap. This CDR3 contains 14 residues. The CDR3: CASRQGSGTDTQYF. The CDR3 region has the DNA TGTGCCAGCAGACAGGGAAGCGGCACAGATACGCAGTATTTT.

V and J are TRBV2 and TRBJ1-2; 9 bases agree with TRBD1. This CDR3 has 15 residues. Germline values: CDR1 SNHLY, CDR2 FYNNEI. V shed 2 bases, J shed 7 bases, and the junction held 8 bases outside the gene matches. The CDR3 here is CASSEMGQGNPGYTF. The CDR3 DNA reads TGTGCCAGCAGTGAAATGGGACAGGGAAATCCTGGCTACACCTTC.

The CDR3 spells CATSRKALGAWETQYF. CDR3 bases: TGTGCCACCAGCAGAAAGGCCTTGGGGGCATGGGAGACCCAGTACTTC. This sequence joins TRBV15 and TRBJ2-5, with D perhaps matching TRBD1 (6 bases). The V end lost 2 bases, the J end lost 5 bases, and 18 bases lay between the germline ends. The CDR3 is 16 amino acids. Germline V CDR1 and CDR2: LNHNV, YYDKDF (reference sequence).

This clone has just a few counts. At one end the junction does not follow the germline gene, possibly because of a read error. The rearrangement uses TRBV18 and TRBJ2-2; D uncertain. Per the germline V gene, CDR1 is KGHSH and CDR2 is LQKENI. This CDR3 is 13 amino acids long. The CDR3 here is CASSPPKTGELFF. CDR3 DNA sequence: TGTGCCAGCTCACCACCGAAGACCGGGGAGCTGTTTTTT.

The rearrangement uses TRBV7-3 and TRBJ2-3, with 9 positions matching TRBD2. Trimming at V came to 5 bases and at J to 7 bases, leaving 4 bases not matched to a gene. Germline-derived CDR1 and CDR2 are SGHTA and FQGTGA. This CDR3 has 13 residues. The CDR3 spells CASSRGTSNTQYF. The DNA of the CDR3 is TGTGCCAGCAGCCGAGGGACTAGCAATACGCAGTATTTT.

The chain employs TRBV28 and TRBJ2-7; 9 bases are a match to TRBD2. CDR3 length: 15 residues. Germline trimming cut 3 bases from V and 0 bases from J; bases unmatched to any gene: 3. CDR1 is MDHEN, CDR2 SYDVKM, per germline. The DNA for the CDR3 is TGTGCCAGCAGTTTCCTAGCGGGGTCCTCCTACGAGCAGTACTTC. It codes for CASSFLAGSSYEQYF.

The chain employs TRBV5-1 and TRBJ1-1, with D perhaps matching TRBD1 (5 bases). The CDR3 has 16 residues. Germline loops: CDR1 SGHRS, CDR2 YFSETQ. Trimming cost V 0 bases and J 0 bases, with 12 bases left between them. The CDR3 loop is CASSLAPDRVNTEAFF. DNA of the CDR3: TGCGCCAGCAGCTTGGCCCCCGACAGAGTGAACACTGAAGCTTTCTTT.

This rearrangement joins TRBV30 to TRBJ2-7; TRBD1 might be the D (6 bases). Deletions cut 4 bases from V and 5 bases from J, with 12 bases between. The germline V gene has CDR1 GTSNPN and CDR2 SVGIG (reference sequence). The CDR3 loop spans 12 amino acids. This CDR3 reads CAWNSGADEQYF. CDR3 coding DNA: TGTGCCTGGAATTCAGGGGCTGACGAGCAGTACTTC.

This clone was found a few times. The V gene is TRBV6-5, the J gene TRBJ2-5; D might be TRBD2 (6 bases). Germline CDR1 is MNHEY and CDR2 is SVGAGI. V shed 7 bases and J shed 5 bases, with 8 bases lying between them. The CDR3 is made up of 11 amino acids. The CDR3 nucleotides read TGTGCCAGCATACGGGGGGAGACCCAGTACTTC. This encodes CASIRGETQYF.

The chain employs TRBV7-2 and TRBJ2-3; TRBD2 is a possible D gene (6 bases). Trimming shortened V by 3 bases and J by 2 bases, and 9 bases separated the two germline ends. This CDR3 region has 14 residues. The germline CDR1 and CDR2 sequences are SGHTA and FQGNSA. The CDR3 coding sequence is TGTGCCAGCAGCTTTAGCGGATTCACAGATACGCAGTATTTT. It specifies CASSFSGFTDTQYF.

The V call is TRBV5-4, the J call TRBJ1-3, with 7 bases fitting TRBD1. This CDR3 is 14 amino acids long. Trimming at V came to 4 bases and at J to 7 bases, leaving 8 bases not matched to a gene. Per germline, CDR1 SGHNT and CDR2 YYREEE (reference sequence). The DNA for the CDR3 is TGTGCCAGCAGCCGAGGGGGCGCGGGGAACACCATATATTTT. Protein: CASSRGGAGNTIYF.

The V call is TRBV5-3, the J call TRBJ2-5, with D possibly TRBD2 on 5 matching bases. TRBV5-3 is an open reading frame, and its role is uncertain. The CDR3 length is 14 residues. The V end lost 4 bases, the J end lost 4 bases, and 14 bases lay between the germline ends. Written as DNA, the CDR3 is TGTGCCAGAAGCCCCTATGTAGGAGGAGAGACCCAGTACTTC. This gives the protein CARSPYVGGETQYF.

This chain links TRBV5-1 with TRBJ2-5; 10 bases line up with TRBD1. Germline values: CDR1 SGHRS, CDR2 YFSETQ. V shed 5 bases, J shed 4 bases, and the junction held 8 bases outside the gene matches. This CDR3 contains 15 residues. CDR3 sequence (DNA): TGCGCCAGCAGTCATCTCGGACAGGGGGTAGAGACCCAGTACTTC. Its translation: CASSHLGQGVETQYF.

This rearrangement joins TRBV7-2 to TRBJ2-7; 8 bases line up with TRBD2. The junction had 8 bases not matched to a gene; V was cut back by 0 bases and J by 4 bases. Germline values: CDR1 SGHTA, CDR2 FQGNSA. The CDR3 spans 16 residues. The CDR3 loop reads CASSLATGGPVYEQYF. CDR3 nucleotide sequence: TGTGCCAGCAGCTTAGCTACGGGGGGGCCGGTTTACGAGCAGTACTTC.

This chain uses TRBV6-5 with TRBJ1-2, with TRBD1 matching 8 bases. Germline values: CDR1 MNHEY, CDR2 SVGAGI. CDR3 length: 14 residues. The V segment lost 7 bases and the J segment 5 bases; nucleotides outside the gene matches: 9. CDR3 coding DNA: TGTGCCAGCACCTCGACAGGGGTTGGGTATGGCTACACCTTC. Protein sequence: CASTSTGVGYGYTF.

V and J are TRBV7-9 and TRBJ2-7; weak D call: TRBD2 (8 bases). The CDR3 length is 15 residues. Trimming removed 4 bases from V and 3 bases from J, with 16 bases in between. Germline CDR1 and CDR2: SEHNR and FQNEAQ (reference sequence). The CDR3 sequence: CASSSNRGLDYEQYF. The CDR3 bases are TGTGCCAGCAGCTCGAACAGGGGACTAGACTACGAGCAGTACTTC.

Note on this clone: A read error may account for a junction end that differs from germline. The CDR3 protein is CAITGTAPYNEQFF. For the CDR3, the DNA is TGTGCAATCACGGGGACAGCCCCGTACAATGAGCAGTTCTTC. This chain links TRBV10-3 with TRBJ2-1, with TRBD1 matching 7 bases. Germline values: CDR1 ENHRY, CDR2 SYGVKD. The CDR3 covers 14 residues.

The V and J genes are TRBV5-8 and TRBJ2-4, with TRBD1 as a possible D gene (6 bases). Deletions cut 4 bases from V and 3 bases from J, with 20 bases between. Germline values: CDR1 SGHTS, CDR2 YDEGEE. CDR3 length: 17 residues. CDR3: CASSPEQGYYHKNIQYF. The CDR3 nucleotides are TGTGCCAGCAGCCCAGAACAGGGATACTATCACAAAAACATTCAGTACTTC.

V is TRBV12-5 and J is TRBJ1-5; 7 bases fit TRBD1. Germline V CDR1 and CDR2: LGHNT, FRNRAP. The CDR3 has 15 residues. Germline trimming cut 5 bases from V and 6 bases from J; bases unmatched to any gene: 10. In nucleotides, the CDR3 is TGTGCTAGTGGTCAACCGACAGGGTTGGGTCAGCCCCAGCATTTT. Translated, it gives CASGQPTGLGQPQHF.

CDR3 in amino acids: CASSRAQDGEQFF. The CDR3 region has the DNA TGTGCCAGTAGTAGAGCCCAAGACGGTGAGCAGTTCTTC. This rearrangement joins TRBV19 to TRBJ2-1; D gene uncertain. The CDR3 covers 13 residues. CDR1 and CDR2 from the germline V gene are LNHDA and SQIVND (reference sequence). V was clipped by 4 bases and J by 9 bases, with 13 bases between them.